This T cell receptor (beta chain) was documented in a study of cytomegalovirus exposure and HLA in healthy donors. Findings of the study overall: Most TCR sequences were uncommon, yet certain public TCRs appeared in many donors. In a later analysis, specific HLA alleles were associated with around 17,000 TCR beta sequences at a 0.05 false discovery rate. In a later analysis, productive TCRs from donors in an Asian-associated ancestry cluster reportedly carried fewer N-insertions than the cohort mean. About 87% or about 30% of the time was how often most TCR beta V segments were productive, according to an earlier analysis.

PCR was performed using 60 Vbeta and 13 Jbeta primers. Libraries were prepared by immunoSEQ multiplex PCR; TCRdb keeps only in-frame clonotypes and omits some of them. The data contain over 150,000 clones, around four fifths of them singletons. Germline CDR1 and CDR2: MNHEY and SVGAGI. This CDR3 region has 14 residues. V was cut by 2 bases and J by 11 bases, with 18 bases left in between. As to this clone: Its cognate antigen is unknown.

The sequence was collected from a woman between 45 and 65 years old in good health and CMV-seronegative. The chain employs TRBV6-5 and TRBJ1-1; D possibly corresponds to TRBD1 (5 bases). Sequenced input: PBMCs. The CDR3 nucleotides read TGTGCCAGCAGTTACGGGGGAGGCCCTCTACCCGCTTTCTTT. This translates into CASSYGGGPLPAFF.